The sequence of this T cell receptor beta chain was determined in a study of cytomegalovirus exposure and HLA in healthy donors. Study results and caveats: It was reported that the classifier diagnosed cytomegalovirus status with high specificity and sensitivity in both the original and validation cohorts. Analyzed later, most CMV-associated TCR beta chains appeared HLA-restricted.

The PCR was carried out with 60 Vbeta primers and 13 Jbeta primers. Only in-frame clones appear in the TCRdb table, and some are missing; sequencing was by immunoSEQ multiplex PCR. In the table there are about 150,000 clones, over 65% of which are singletons. Only a few counts were recorded for this clone. What it recognizes is unknown. The CDR3 runs 14 residues. Germline assignment: CDR1 SGHKS and CDR2 YYEKEE (reference sequence). V lost 4 bases, J lost 3 bases, and 13 bases lay in between. Source material: PBMCs. This sequence originates from a woman in her thirties or forties in good health and CMV-seronegative. This chain connects TRBV5-5 to TRBJ2-5; possible D gene TRBD2, 6 bases. The CDR3, as DNA: TGTGCCAGCAGCACACCGACGGGGGAAGAGACCCAGTACTTC. Protein sequence: CASSTPTGEETQYF.